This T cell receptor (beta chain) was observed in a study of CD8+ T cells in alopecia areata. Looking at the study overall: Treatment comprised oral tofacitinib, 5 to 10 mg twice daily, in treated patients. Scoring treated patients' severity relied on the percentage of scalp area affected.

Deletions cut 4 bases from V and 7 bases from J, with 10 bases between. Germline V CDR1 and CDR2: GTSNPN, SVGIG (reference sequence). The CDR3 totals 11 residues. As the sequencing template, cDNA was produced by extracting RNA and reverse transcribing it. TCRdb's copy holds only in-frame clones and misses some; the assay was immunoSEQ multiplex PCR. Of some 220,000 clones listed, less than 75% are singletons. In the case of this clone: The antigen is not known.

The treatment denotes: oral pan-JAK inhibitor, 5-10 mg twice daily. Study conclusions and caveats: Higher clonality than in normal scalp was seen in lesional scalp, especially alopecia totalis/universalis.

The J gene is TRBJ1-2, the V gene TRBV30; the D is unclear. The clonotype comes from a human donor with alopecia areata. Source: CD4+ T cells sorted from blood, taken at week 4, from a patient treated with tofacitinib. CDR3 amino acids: CAWNSRSGYTF. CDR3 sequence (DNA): TGTGCCTGGAACTCTCGGAGTGGCTACACCTTC.